A single sample is the source of the 8 T cell receptor beta chains below, sequenced in a study of shared T cell receptors in the human thymus. Profiled with immunoSEQ multiplex PCR; TCRdb holds only in-frame clones, not every one. Of some 700,000 clones in the sample, around 87% were seen once. This sample also belongs to another study, concerning human thymus T cells.

Input material: thymocytes. Source of these receptors: a boy under three years old with a congenital heart defect.

CDR3 sequence (DNA): TGTGCCAGCAAGGACAGGGAGGGCTATGGCTACACCTTC. This translates into CASKDREGYGYTF. This rearrangement joins TRBV28 to TRBJ1-2, with 8 bases that match TRBD1. Germline V lookup: CDR1 MDHEN, CDR2 SYDVKM. Trimming at V came to 7 bases and at J to 4 bases, leaving 5 bases not matched to a gene. The CDR3 length is 13 residues.

CDR3 sequence (DNA): TGTGCCAGCAGCTTGGTTAACGAGCAGTACTTC. It is translated as CASSLVNEQYF. The chain is built from TRBV5-5 and TRBJ2-7; unclear D gene. The V gene lost 0 bases and the J gene lost 5 bases, with 3 bases spanning the gap. In germline, CDR1 is SGHKS, CDR2 YYEKEE (reference sequence). CDR3 length: 11 amino acids.

This chain joins TRBV5-1 and TRBJ2-3; D unclear. CDR1 is SGHRS, CDR2 YFSETQ, per germline. CDR3 length equals 16 residues. The V end lost 0 bases, the J end lost 2 bases, and 13 bases lay between the germline ends. The CDR3 DNA reads TGCGCCAGCAGCTTGGTACCTCAGTCGTTCACAGATACGCAGTATTTT. Translation: CASSLVPQSFTDTQYF.

The chain combines TRBV7-2 with TRBJ2-2; possibly TRBD2 for D (5 bases). Trimming stripped 1 base from V and 4 bases from J, with 13 bases between. Germline V gives CDR1 SGHTA, CDR2 FQGNSA. This CDR3 is 16 amino acids long. The CDR3 DNA sequence: TGTGCCAGCAGCTTAGGACCTAGCACGGGCACCGGGGAGCTGTTTTTT. Translated, it gives CASSLGPSTGTGELFF.

This clone was recorded once. This chain connects TRBV11-3 to TRBJ2-1; TRBD1 aligns across 10 bases. Germline trimming cut 6 bases from V and 8 bases from J; bases unmatched to any gene: 7. Germline values: CDR1 SGHNT, CDR2 YENEEA. CDR3 length equals 14 residues. The CDR3 here is CASRPGQGEYEQFF. The CDR3 DNA follows: TGTGCCAGCAGACCCGGACAGGGGGAATATGAGCAGTTCTTC.

This rearrangement joins TRBV6-5 to TRBJ2-3; 9 nucleotides agree with TRBD1. Germline loops: CDR1 MNHEY, CDR2 SVGAGI. The CDR3 has 15 amino acids. Unmatched junction bases numbered 6, after V lost 6 bases and J lost 2 bases. In DNA form, the CDR3 reads TGTGCCAGCAGGTCCGACAGGGGGAACACAGATACGCAGTATTTT. It specifies CASRSDRGNTDTQYF.

This chain joins TRBV4-3 and TRBJ2-7; 10 bases agree with TRBD2. The trim removed 3 bases at V and 4 bases at J, leaving 12 bases unmatched. The CDR3 runs 17 residues. Germline assignment: CDR1 LGHNA and CDR2 YSLEER. The CDR3 protein is CASSHYTKTSGPYEQYF. The DNA for the CDR3 is TGCGCCAGCAGCCATTACACGAAGACTAGCGGGCCGTACGAGCAGTACTTC.

V usage is TRBV7-8 and J usage is TRBJ2-1; TRBD2 matches at 12 bases. This CDR3 has 15 residues. Germline CDR1 is SGHVS and CDR2 is FQNEAQ. With V trimmed by 5 bases and J by 8 bases, 7 bases remained unmatched. The CDR3 DNA is TGTGCCAGCAGCCTCCGGACTAGCGGGACGGATGAGCAGTTCTTC. This encodes CASSLRTSGTDEQFF.